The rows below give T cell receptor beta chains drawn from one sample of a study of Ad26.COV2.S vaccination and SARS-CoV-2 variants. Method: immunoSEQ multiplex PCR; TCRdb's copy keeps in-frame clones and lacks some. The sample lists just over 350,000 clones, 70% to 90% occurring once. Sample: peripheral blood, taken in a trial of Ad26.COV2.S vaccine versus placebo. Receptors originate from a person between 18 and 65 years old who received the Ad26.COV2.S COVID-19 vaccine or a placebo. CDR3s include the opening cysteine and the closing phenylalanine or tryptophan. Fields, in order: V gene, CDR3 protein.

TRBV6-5	CASSPLSGGYEQFF
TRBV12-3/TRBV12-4	CASSRHYEQYF
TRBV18	CASSPPTGTGDGYTF
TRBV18	CASSPPGTADTGELFF
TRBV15	CATSRGGEDDYGYTF
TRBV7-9	CASSLMREEEQYF
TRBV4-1	CASSQDAGQLSYNEQFF
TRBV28	CASSAPGLAGLAKNIQYF
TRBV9	CASGDLWGEQYF
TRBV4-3	CASSQDRTRANYGYTF
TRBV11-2	CASSLAQGGYTF
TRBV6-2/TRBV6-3	CASSPHRVYEQYF
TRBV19	CASSIAQSSYNEQFF
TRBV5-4	CASSPGQGDRSNYGYTF
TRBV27	CASSSRQGAWGNIQYF
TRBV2	CASSGSGYYGYTF
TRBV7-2	CASSFQRGTQETQYF
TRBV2	CASSGTGGEQYF
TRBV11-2	CASSLRAKNIQYF
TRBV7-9	CASSPGTGGSYEQYF
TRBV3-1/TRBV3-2	CASSQDGGGPNEKLFF
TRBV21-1	CASSKVFSNQPQHF
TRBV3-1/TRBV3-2	CASSQMTGGNEKLFF
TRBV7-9	CASSLALGTGYRAFF
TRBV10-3	CAISTRTSGNFDEQFF
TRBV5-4	CASSAGTTAYEQYF
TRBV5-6	CASSKGLAGGFGELFF
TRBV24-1	CATSDAGARSYEQYF
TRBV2	CASSVSRQGATYEQYF
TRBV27	CASSLGTGYTGELFF
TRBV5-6	CASSPLAGAVYEQYF
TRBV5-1	CASSLGTATNEKLFF
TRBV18	CASSDSVATNEKLFF
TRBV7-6	CASSSRGDRSQETQYF
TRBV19	CASSIFHLGASNTEAFF
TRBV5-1	CASSLVGSSYEQYF
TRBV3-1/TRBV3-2	CASSQGIHMNTEAFF